The text below deals with one T cell receptor beta chain. This sample is drawn from a study of T cell changes during pregnancy in multiple sclerosis. Data came from immunoSEQ multiplex PCR; TCRdb stores just in-frame clones and leaves some out. The sample records roughly 49,000 clones, 80% to 95% being singletons. The germline V gene encodes CDR1 WNHNN and CDR2 SYGVQD (reference sequence). CDR3 length equals 15 residues. Trimming took 6 bases from V and 5 from J, leaving 20 bases between them. Sequencing was performed on CD4+ T cells from peripheral blood mononuclear cells, taken in the second trimester of pregnancy. The TCR comes from a female donor with multiple sclerosis, enrolled in a pregnancy study. The rearrangement uses TRBV10-1 and TRBJ2-7, with D unresolved. As DNA, the CDR3 is TGCGCCAGCAGCCCTACCTTATCTACCCTCCACGAGCAGTACTTC. As protein: CASSPTLSTLHEQYF.